These 28 T cell receptor beta chains were sequenced from one sample in a study of blood T cell repertoires in COVID-19 (dated by TCRdb to the early 2020s). The method was the immunoSEQ multiplex PCR assay. TCRdb re-hosts the immuneACCESS table, in-frame sequences only. Its copies lack some clones; in the studies checked, an unresolved V gene accounts for under half of them, and the cause for the rest is not known. For this sample the table gives 200,000 to 300,000 clones, of which 88% were detected only once. The ten largest clones represent approximately 0.7% of the sample. Sequencing was done on a sample of peripheral blood. These receptors were taken from a human donor in a cohort sampled during active COVID-19.

The chain employs TRBV5-4 and TRBJ1-2; D is possibly TRBD1 (5 bases). Trimming cost V 0 bases and J 8 bases, with 17 bases left between them. This CDR3 is built from 15 residues. Looked up from germline, CDR1 is SGHNT and CDR2 is YYREEE (reference sequence). CDR3 sequence: CASSLGDRDAGGYTF. CDR3 DNA sequence: TGTGCCAGCAGCTTGGGGGACCGGGACGCGGGGGGCTACACCTTC.

The V call is TRBV20-1, the J call TRBJ1-1; D call uncertain. CDR3 size: 11 residues. Germline V gives CDR1 DFQATT, CDR2 SNEGSKA (reference sequence). CDR3 region: CRLRMNTEAFF. CDR3 nucleotide sequence: TGCAGGCTGAGGATGAACACTGAAGCTTTCTTT.

This clone was observed once. V and J are TRBV6-7 and TRBJ2-3; possibly TRBD2 for D (6 bases). TRBV6-7 is placed among ORFs of uncertain function. The CDR3 covers 15 residues. V lost 5 bases and J lost 5, with 17 bases in between. For the CDR3, the DNA is TGTGCCAGCAGTAAGCCGGGACTGAAAAAAGATACGCAGTATTTT. Translated, it gives CASSKPGLKKDTQYF.

The V and J genes are TRBV10-2 and TRBJ1-2, with 9 nucleotides matching TRBD1. Per the germline V gene, CDR1 is WSHSY and CDR2 is SAAADI. V was pared by 6 bases and J by 6 bases, with 11 bases of the junction left unmatched. This CDR3 spans 15 amino acids. Here the CDR3 reads CASSQYRGPPNGYTF. The CDR3 coding sequence is TGCGCCAGCAGCCAGTACAGGGGGCCACCTAATGGCTACACCTTC.

V and J are TRBV3-1 (or the pseudogene TRBV3-2) and TRBJ2-7; the match to TRBD2 covers 10 bases. V was clipped by 1 base and J by 3 bases; unmatched bases: 3. CDR3 length: 15 amino acids. Per germline, CDR1 LGHDT and CDR2 YNNKEL (reference sequence). As DNA, the CDR3 is TGTGCCAGCAGCCAAGCCGGGACTAGCGTCTACGAGCAGTACTTC. It specifies CASSQAGTSVYEQYF.

The chain uses TRBV13 and TRBJ2-3; 11 bases are a match to TRBD2. V shed 0 bases and J 5 bases; nucleotides not matched to a gene: 7. The CDR3 consists of 17 residues. Germline V gives CDR1 PRHDT, CDR2 FYEKMQ (reference sequence). The CDR3 region is CASSLGLAGEVGDTQYF. CDR3 bases: TGTGCCAGCAGCTTAGGACTAGCGGGAGAAGTAGGAGATACGCAGTATTTT.

The chain is built from TRBV11-2 and TRBJ1-4; tentatively, D is TRBD1 (6 bases). The CDR3 totals 14 residues. Germline loops: CDR1 SGHAT, CDR2 FQNNGV. The V end lost 0 bases, the J end lost 8 bases, and 10 bases lay between the germline ends. The chain's CDR3 is CASSLEGGGEKLFF. In DNA form, the CDR3 reads TGTGCCAGCAGCTTAGAAGGGGGGGGCGAAAAACTGTTTTTT.

CDR3 nucleotides: TGTGCCAGCAGTTTAAGGGGAATCCTCTCCTATAATTCACCCCTCCACTTT. Amino acids: CASSLRGILSYNSPLHF. This chain connects TRBV27 to TRBJ1-6; weak D call: TRBD1 (5 bases). V was cut by 2 bases and J by 0 bases, with 11 bases left in between. CDR1 and CDR2 (germline): MNHEY, SMNVEV (reference sequence). This CDR3 is 17 amino acids long.

The chain carries TRBV4-1 and TRBJ2-7; 11 bases line up with TRBD2. Per germline, CDR1 MGHRA and CDR2 YSYEKL. Losses at the gene ends were 0 bases for V and 0 bases for J; bases not matched to a gene: 10. The CDR3 length is 19 residues. The CDR3 loop reads CASSQDSGVGLADSYEQYF. The CDR3 nucleotides are TGCGCCAGCAGCCAAGATTCCGGTGTGGGACTAGCGGACTCCTACGAGCAGTACTTC.

The chain links TRBV28 to TRBJ2-7; 9 bases are a match to TRBD1. V lost 2 bases, J lost 3 bases, and 2 bases stayed unmatched. Germline values: CDR1 MDHEN, CDR2 SYDVKM. The CDR3 contains 14 residues. The DNA for the CDR3 is TGTGCCAGCAGTTTACGGACAGGGGTCTACGAGCAGTACTTC. Its translation: CASSLRTGVYEQYF.

The chain couples TRBV6-5 to TRBJ2-7, with 7 bases that match TRBD1. The CDR3 consists of 14 residues. Germline V gene sequence: CDR1 MNHEY, CDR2 SVGAGI. Trimming removed 0 bases from V and 6 bases from J; junction bases left unmatched: 5. CDR3 sequence reads: CASSYSWDSVEQYF. CDR3 coding DNA: TGTGCCAGCAGTTACTCGTGGGACAGTGTCGAGCAGTACTTC.

Only one count was recorded for this clone. The rearrangement links TRBV10-3 to TRBJ1-4, with 7 bases identical to TRBD1. V lost 4 bases, J lost 7 bases, and 6 bases stayed unmatched. Germline lookup yields CDR1 ENHRY and CDR2 SYGVKD. The CDR3 length is 14 residues. The CDR3 sequence is CAISVDRKGEKLFF. The CDR3 DNA sequence: TGTGCCATCAGTGTGGACAGGAAGGGTGAAAAACTGTTTTTT.

The V and J genes are TRBV5-4 and TRBJ1-1; 10 bases align to TRBD1. The J segment lost 11 bases and the V segment lost 4 bases, leaving 8 bases of the junction unmatched. The CDR3 has 13 residues. Germline lookup yields CDR1 SGHNT and CDR2 YYREEE (reference sequence). CDR3 nucleotides: TGTGCCAGCAGCAAAGGACAGGGGGACAAGGCTTTCTTT. It codes for CASSKGQGDKAFF.

V gene TRBV7-9 combines with J gene TRBJ2-7; the match to TRBD2 covers 14 bases. CDR3 length: 17 residues. Looked up from germline, CDR1 is SEHNR and CDR2 is FQNEAQ (reference sequence). Trimming at V came to 5 bases and at J to 7 bases, leaving 13 bases not matched to a gene. The CDR3 spells CASSRGPTSGRAGEQYF. CDR3 DNA: TGTGCCAGCAGCCGAGGACCGACTAGCGGGAGGGCCGGGGAGCAGTACTTC.

J is TRBJ2-7 and V is TRBV7-3; TRBD1 matches 10 bases. V gave up 1 base and J gave up 6 bases; unmatched junction bases: 3. The CDR3 length is 14 residues. The germline V gene encodes CDR1 SGHTA and CDR2 FQGTGA. This CDR3 reads CASSLMGQGTEQYF. CDR3 in DNA: TGTGCCAGCAGCTTAATGGGACAGGGGACCGAGCAGTACTTC. The full variable domain, with the rest looked up from reference TRBV7-3 and TRBJ2-7, is GAGVSQTPSNKVTEKGKYVELRCDPISGHTALYWYRQSLGQGPEFLIYFQGTGAADDSGLPNDRFFAVRPEGSVSTLKIQRTERGDSAVYLCASSLMGQGTEQYFGPGTRLTVT.

Only one count was recorded for this clone. The chain uses TRBV5-5 and TRBJ2-7; 9 positions agree with TRBD1. CDR1 is SGHKS and CDR2 is YYEKEE in the germline V gene (reference sequence). Trimming at V came to 5 bases and at J to 0 bases, leaving 3 bases not matched to a gene. CDR3 size: 14 residues. The CDR3 DNA follows: TGTGCCAGCAGTCGGGACAGGGACTCCTACGAGCAGTACTTC. This translates into CASSRDRDSYEQYF.

The chain combines TRBV10-3 with TRBJ1-6, with no clear D. The germline V gene encodes CDR1 ENHRY and CDR2 SYGVKD. This CDR3 has 13 residues. V lost 2 bases and J 7 bases, leaving 6 bases between the germline ends. The CDR3 coding sequence is TGTGCCATCAGTGAGGTTTTAAATTCACCCCTCCACTTT. Translated, it gives CAISEVLNSPLHF.

V is TRBV5-1 and J is TRBJ2-7, with 9 bases aligning to TRBD2. In germline, CDR1 is SGHRS, CDR2 YFSETQ. This CDR3 has 16 amino acids. The junction had 10 bases not matched to a gene; V was cut back by 4 bases and J by 2 bases. In DNA form, the CDR3 reads TGCGCCAGCAGCCCCTCTTATAGCGGGGGCACCTACGAGCAGTACTTC. This translates into CASSPSYSGGTYEQYF.

The chain combines TRBV19 with TRBJ1-4; 8 nucleotides agree with TRBD1. This CDR3 contains 15 residues. Germline CDR1 and CDR2: LNHDA and SQIVND (reference sequence). J was trimmed by 3 bases and V by 5 bases; bases with no gene match: 5. The CDR3 DNA reads as TGTGCCAGTAGTCGGACAGGGACTTCTAATGAAAAACTGTTTTTT. Translation: CASSRTGTSNEKLFF.

This chain links TRBV5-8 with TRBJ2-7; 7 nucleotides align to TRBD1. Trimming at V came to 4 bases and at J to 3 bases, leaving 10 bases not matched to a gene. Germline V gene sequence: CDR1 SGHTS, CDR2 YDEGEE. The CDR3 sequence is 15 residues long. In DNA, the CDR3 is TGTGCCAGCAGCCTAATCCGGGACAGCTTCTACGAGCAGTACTTC. Its protein product is CASSLIRDSFYEQYF.

The gene calls are TRBV10-3 and TRBJ2-2, with TRBD1 matching 11 bases. Per the germline V gene, CDR1 is ENHRY and CDR2 is SYGVKD. Unmatched junction bases numbered 15, after V lost 8 bases and J lost 1 base. There are 19 residues in the CDR3. The CDR3 here is CAILGLPGQGAENTGELFF. The DNA for the CDR3 is TGTGCCATCCTTGGGCTACCCGGACAGGGGGCAGAGAACACCGGGGAGCTGTTTTTT.

The V and J genes are TRBV18 and TRBJ2-1, with 7 bases aligning to TRBD1. Germline V gives CDR1 KGHSH, CDR2 LQKENI. CDR3 length: 13 residues. V lost 4 bases to trimming and J lost 8 bases; unmatched junction nucleotides: 5. The CDR3 DNA sequence: TGTGCCAGCTCACTAGGGACAGACTATGAGCAGTTCTTC. Its translation: CASSLGTDYEQFF.

The CDR3 is CASREQGVNTEAFF. The DNA for the CDR3 is TGTGCCAGCAGGGAACAGGGGGTGAACACTGAAGCTTTCTTT. V usage is TRBV3-1 (or the pseudogene TRBV3-2) and J usage is TRBJ1-1; 8 nucleotides agree with TRBD1. The CDR3 spans 14 residues. The germline V gene encodes CDR1 LGHDT and CDR2 YNNKEL (reference sequence). The V segment lost 6 bases and the J segment 0 bases; nucleotides outside the gene matches: 3.

V gene TRBV7-2 combines with J gene TRBJ1-3, with a tentative D call TRBD1 (6 bases). The germline V and J ends were trimmed by 5 bases and 7 bases, with 12 bases remaining between them. In germline, CDR1 is SGHTA, CDR2 FQGNSA. The CDR3 is 13 residues long. The CDR3 region has the DNA TGTGCCAGCAGCCAGAGGACAGCCAACACCATATATTTT. Its protein is CASSQRTANTIYF.

The V gene is TRBV30, the J gene TRBJ1-2, with 9 positions matching TRBD1. Germline CDR1 and CDR2: GTSNPN and SVGIG (reference sequence). This CDR3 has 16 amino acids. J was trimmed by 0 bases and V by 0 bases; bases with no gene match: 5. The CDR3 loop reads CAWSVGQGLANYGYTF. In DNA, the CDR3 is TGTGCCTGGAGTGTGGGACAGGGTTTAGCTAACTATGGCTACACCTTC.

The chain recombines TRBV5-8 with TRBJ1-2; D may be TRBD1 (6 bases). This CDR3 comprises 15 residues. V was pared by 5 bases and J by 4 bases, with 18 bases between. The germline CDR1 and CDR2 sequences are SGHTS and YDEGEE. CDR3 amino acids: CASSLTGKGSYGYTF. CDR3 sequence (DNA): TGTGCCAGCAGTTTAACAGGGAAGGGATCCTATGGCTACACCTTC.

The CDR3 DNA follows: TGTGCCAGTAGTACCCTGGAAAAACTGTTTTTT. Its translation is CASSTLEKLFF. The rearrangement uses TRBV19 and TRBJ1-4, with D unclear. The CDR3 extends over 11 amino acids. The germline gives CDR1 LNHDA, CDR2 SQIVND (reference sequence). The V and J ends lost 4 bases and 8 bases respectively, with 5 bases between them. Using reference TRBV19 and TRBJ1-4 for the parts outside the CDR3, the full variable domain is DGGITQSPKYLFRKEGQNVTLSCEQNLNHDAMYWYRQDPGQGLRLIYYSQIVNDFQKGDIAEGYSVSREKKESFPLTVTSAQKNPTAFYLCASSTLEKLFFGSGTQLSVL.

This rearrangement joins TRBV7-2 to TRBJ2-7, with D maybe TRBD1 (6 bases). Germline-derived CDR1 and CDR2 are SGHTA and FQGNSA. The CDR3 totals 16 residues. The V end was cut by 1 base, the J end by 2 bases, with 15 bases between. CDR3 sequence reads: CASSLVGQGMAYEQYF. CDR3 coding DNA: TGTGCCAGCAGCTTAGTAGGGCAGGGGATGGCCTACGAGCAGTACTTC.